This T cell receptor beta chain was recovered during a study of T-cell memory formation after mild COVID-19. Looking at the study overall: TCR clusters largely stayed donor specific.

This CDR3 has 15 residues. V was clipped by 4 bases and J by 3 bases; unmatched bases: 8. The germline gives CDR1 SGDLS, CDR2 YYNGEE. This clonotype turned up a few times. Its antigen is unknown. General study points: Contracting CD4+ clones lay largely in CM and EM, with CD8+ ones residing in EMRA. Contracting clones from day 15 to 85 had balanced CD4/CD8; later expanders favoured CD4+.

With constant-segment primers, 5'RACE yielded cDNA libraries of TCR alpha and TCR beta that carried sample barcodes and UMIs. TCRdb re-derived calls from the 5' RACE reads in MiXCR, one entry per CDR3 protein. The repertoire holds more than 350,000 distinct CDR3 sequences, with around a sixth as singletons. The V gene is TRBV9, the J gene TRBJ2-5, with 8 bases fitting TRBD2. Sequencing used PBMCs or a T cell subset sorted from them (not recorded which). The receptor comes from a man younger than 35 who had mild COVID-19 (a few samples of this study predate the infection). Cell type and time point are not known. CDR3 region: CASSPSGGVEETQYF. The CDR3, as DNA: TGTGCCAGCAGCCCTTCCGGGGGGGTCGAAGAGACCCAGTACTTC.